This TCR beta chain is drawn from a study of blood T cell repertoires in COVID-19. Whole-study context: The origin of the acute and convalescent COVID-19 samples was the United States, Italy and Spain. Sources were T cells, B-cell-depleted T cells, or PBMCs; the material itself was cDNA or gDNA.

How the authors handled the data: How many nucleated cells were present was estimated from reference gene primer amplification. Assay used: immunoSEQ multiplex PCR; TCRdb lists only in-frame clones, some missing. V and J calls and clone size come straight from that table; D and trimming were deduced from the DNA. Among roughly 53,000 clones listed, under 90% were seen once. Sequencing was performed on peripheral blood. The TCR originated in a human donor in a cohort sampled during active COVID-19.

CDR3 nucleotides: TGTGCCAGCAGCCAAGCTACAGGGGTCACTGAAGCTTTCTTT. As protein: CASSQATGVTEAFF. The genes are TRBV3-1 (or the pseudogene TRBV3-2) and TRBJ1-1; 7 nucleotides match TRBD1. With 1 base clipped from V and 4 bases from J, the junction kept 3 bases outside the gene matches. From germline, CDR1 is LGHDT and CDR2 YNNKEL (reference sequence). CDR3 length: 14 amino acids.